This T cell receptor (beta chain) was identified during a study of blood T cells in healthy people across ages. In its sample, this clonotype was seen once. Primed by a sample-barcoded 5' primer and a J-beta primer mix, a second PCR proceeded for 7 to 11 cycles. TCRdb re-analysed the 5' RACE reads in MiXCR, keeping a single row per CDR3 protein. The data show fewer than 950,000 distinct CDR3 sequences, around 36% seen once. In germline, CDR1 is MNHEY, CDR2 SVGEGT. The CDR3 has 14 residues. V shed 11 bases, J shed 7 bases, and the junction held 13 bases outside the gene matches. The receptor's source is a man younger than 35 in good health. The sample consisted of blood. The gene calls are TRBV6-2 or TRBV6-3 and TRBJ1-5; 8 bases are shared with TRBD1. The CDR3 DNA reads as TGTGCCGGCACCGGGACAGGCGGGGGGCAGCCCCAGCATTTT. Its protein product is CAGTGTGGGQPQHF.